This T cell receptor (beta chain) was profiled in a study of Graves' ophthalmopathy and Graves' hyperthyroidism. This clonotype was recorded at least ten times. Transcripts of RNA were the source for amplifying TCR beta CDR3 regions. First-round RT-PCR with HTBI primers preceded a second-round multiplex PCR. TCRdb reprocessed the multiplex PCR reads via MiXCR and lists one record per CDR3 protein. The table has 560,000 or so distinct CDR3 sequences, just under 40% seen once. The length of the CDR3 is 13 residues. Trimming shortened V by 0 bases and J by 6 bases, and 6 bases separated the two germline ends. Per germline, CDR1 MNHEY and CDR2 SVGAGI. The hyperthyroidism patients had a new diagnosis of under 2 months' duration and were aged 18 to 65. Patients were excluded if they had other autoimmune diseases or uncontrolled infections, and likewise if pregnancy or lactation applied.

The TCR sequence derives from an adult man with Graves' hyperthyroidism. Sequencing input: peripheral blood or thyroid tissue (not recorded which). The V gene is TRBV6-5, the J gene TRBJ1-5, with no clear D. CDR3 sequence (DNA): TGTGCCAGCAGTTACTCTCTGGTTCAGCCCCAGCATTTT. Protein sequence: CASSYSLVQPQHF.